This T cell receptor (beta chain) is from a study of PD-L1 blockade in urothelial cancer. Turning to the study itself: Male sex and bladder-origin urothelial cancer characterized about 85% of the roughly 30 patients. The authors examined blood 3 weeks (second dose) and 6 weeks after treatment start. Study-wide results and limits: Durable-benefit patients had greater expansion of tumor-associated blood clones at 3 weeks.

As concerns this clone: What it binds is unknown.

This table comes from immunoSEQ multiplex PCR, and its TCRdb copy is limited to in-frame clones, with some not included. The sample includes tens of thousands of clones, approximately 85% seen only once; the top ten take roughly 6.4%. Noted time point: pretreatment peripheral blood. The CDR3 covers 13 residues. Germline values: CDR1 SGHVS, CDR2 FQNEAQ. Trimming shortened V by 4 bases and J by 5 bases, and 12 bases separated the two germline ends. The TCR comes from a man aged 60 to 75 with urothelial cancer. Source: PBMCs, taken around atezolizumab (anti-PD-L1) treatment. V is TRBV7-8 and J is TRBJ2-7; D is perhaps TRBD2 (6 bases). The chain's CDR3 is CASSWGEAHEQYF. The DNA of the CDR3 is TGTGCCAGCAGCTGGGGGGAAGCCCACGAGCAGTACTTC. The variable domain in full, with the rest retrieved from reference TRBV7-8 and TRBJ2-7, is GAGVSQSPRYKVAKRGQDVALRCDPISGHVSLFWYQQALGQGPEFLTYFQNEAQLDKSGLPSDRFFAERPEGSVSTLKIQRTQQEDSAVYLCASSWGEAHEQYFGPGTRLTVT.